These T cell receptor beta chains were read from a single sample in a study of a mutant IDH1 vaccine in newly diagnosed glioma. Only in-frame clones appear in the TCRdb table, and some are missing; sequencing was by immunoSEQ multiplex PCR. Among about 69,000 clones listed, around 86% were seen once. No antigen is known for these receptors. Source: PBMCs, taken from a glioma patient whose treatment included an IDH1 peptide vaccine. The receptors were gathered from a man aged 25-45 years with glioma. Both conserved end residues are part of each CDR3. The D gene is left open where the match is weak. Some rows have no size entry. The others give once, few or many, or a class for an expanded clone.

cdr3_nt: TGTGCCAGTAGTATAGAGAAAGACAATGAGCAGTTCTTC
cdr3_aa: CASSIEKDNEQFF
v_call: TRBV19
d_call: NA
j_call: TRBJ2-1
clone_size: NA

cdr3_nt: TGTGCCAGCAGTCGAGCGGGGGGGCCGTATGAGCAGTTCTTC
cdr3_aa: CASSRAGGPYEQFF
v_call: TRBV6-6
d_call: TRBD2
j_call: TRBJ2-1
clone_size: NA

cdr3_nt: TGTGCCAGCAGTGAGGGCCCGGTGGACGAGCAGTACTTC
cdr3_aa: CASSEGPVDEQYF
v_call: TRBV6-1
d_call: NA
j_call: TRBJ2-7
clone_size: NA

cdr3_nt: TGTGCCAGCAGTTTATTCAGGACCACTGAAGCTTTCTTT
cdr3_aa: CASSLFRTTEAFF
v_call: TRBV27
d_call: NA
j_call: TRBJ1-1
clone_size: NA

cdr3_nt: TGCAGCGTTGAAGACAGGGGACGAGGCACCGGGGAGCTGTTTTTT
cdr3_aa: CSVEDRGRGTGELFF
v_call: TRBV29-1
d_call: NA
j_call: TRBJ2-2
clone_size: NA

cdr3_nt: TGTGCCAGTTCCGGGACAGGGGGGGATCAGCCCCAGCATTTT
cdr3_aa: CASSGTGGDQPQHF
v_call: TRBV28
d_call: TRBD1
j_call: TRBJ1-5
clone_size: NA

cdr3_nt: TGCGCCAGCAGCTTAGGGGAAAGGGGAGCCAAAAAACTGTTTTTT
cdr3_aa: CASSLGERGAKKLFF
v_call: TRBV5-1
d_call: NA
j_call: TRBJ1-4
clone_size: NA

cdr3_nt: TGTGCCAGCAGCTTCTCTAATCAGCCCCAGCATTTT
cdr3_aa: CASSFSNQPQHF
v_call: TRBV7-2
d_call: NA
j_call: TRBJ1-5
clone_size: NA

cdr3_nt: TGTGCCAGCAGCCCCGTATTATTAGCGGGAGGTGAAGATACGCAGTATTTT
cdr3_aa: CASSPVLLAGGEDTQYF
v_call: TRBV14
d_call: TRBD2
j_call: TRBJ2-3
clone_size: NA

cdr3_nt: TGTGCCAGCAGCTTAGCGGGACAGGATCAGCCCCAGCATTTT
cdr3_aa: CASSLAGQDQPQHF
v_call: TRBV7-9
d_call: TRBD1
j_call: TRBJ1-5
clone_size: NA

cdr3_nt: TGTGCCAGCAGTTTCATTAGCGGGGCCTGGGGTGAGCAGTTCTTC
cdr3_aa: CASSFISGAWGEQFF
v_call: TRBV7-9
d_call: TRBD2
j_call: TRBJ2-1
clone_size: NA

cdr3_nt: TGTGCCATCAGTGAGGGGAGTGAAAAACTGTTTTTT
cdr3_aa: CAISEGSEKLFF
v_call: TRBV10-3
d_call: NA
j_call: TRBJ1-4
clone_size: NA

cdr3_nt: TGTGCCAGCAGTTCCCCAGGGTATACTGAAGCTTTCTTT
cdr3_aa: CASSSPGYTEAFF
v_call: TRBV6-5
d_call: NA
j_call: TRBJ1-1
clone_size: NA

cdr3_nt: TGTGCCAGCAGCTTAAAACGGATCACAGATACGCAGTATTTT
cdr3_aa: CASSLKRITDTQYF
v_call: TRBV7-9
d_call: NA
j_call: TRBJ2-3
clone_size: once

cdr3_nt: TGTGCCAGCAGTGACCAAGTGTTAACCTACAATGAGCAGTTCTTC
cdr3_aa: CASSDQVLTYNEQFF
v_call: TRBV25-1
d_call: NA
j_call: TRBJ2-1
clone_size: NA

cdr3_nt: TGTGCTAGTGGTTCCTCGCTAGCGGGAGGGCCCCACAATGAGCAGTTCTTC
cdr3_aa: CASGSSLAGGPHNEQFF
v_call: TRBV12-5
d_call: TRBD2
j_call: TRBJ2-1
clone_size: NA

cdr3_nt: TGTGCCAGCAGTGCCAGGACGGTGAACACTGAAGCTTTCTTT
cdr3_aa: CASSARTVNTEAFF
v_call: TRBV27
d_call: NA
j_call: TRBJ1-1
clone_size: NA

cdr3_nt: TGTGCCAGCAGTTTATCGGCGACAGGGAGGGCGAAAGCTTTCTTT
cdr3_aa: CASSLSATGRAKAFF
v_call: TRBV27
d_call: TRBD1
j_call: TRBJ1-1
clone_size: NA

cdr3_nt: TGTGCCAGCAGCTTACAGAGTTCCCTTTATGGCTACACCTTC
cdr3_aa: CASSLQSSLYGYTF
v_call: TRBV7-9
d_call: NA
j_call: TRBJ1-2
clone_size: NA

cdr3_nt: TGCGCCAGCAAAAGCGGGACAGCTAATGAAAAACTGTTTTTT
cdr3_aa: CASKSGTANEKLFF
v_call: TRBV5-1
d_call: TRBD1
j_call: TRBJ1-4
clone_size: NA

cdr3_nt: TGCAGCGTTGAGGACGGGATGGAGACCCAGTACTTC
cdr3_aa: CSVEDGMETQYF
v_call: TRBV29-1
d_call: NA
j_call: TRBJ2-5
clone_size: NA

cdr3_nt: TGTGCCAGTCAACAAGAACGGGATACGCAGTATTTT
cdr3_aa: CASQQERDTQYF
v_call: TRBV19
d_call: NA
j_call: TRBJ2-3
clone_size: NA

cdr3_nt: TGTGCCAGCGAGTCTTACGCGGACTCCTACGAGCAGTACTTC
cdr3_aa: CASESYADSYEQYF
v_call: TRBV5-5
d_call: NA
j_call: TRBJ2-7
clone_size: few

cdr3_nt: TGTGCCAGCAGCTTCGTCGGGAGGGGGCTCGGAAACACCATATATTTT
cdr3_aa: CASSFVGRGLGNTIYF
v_call: TRBV5-6
d_call: TRBD1
j_call: TRBJ1-3
clone_size: NA

cdr3_nt: TGTGCCAGCAGTGAAACGGTTCCGGGAAGTGGAAACACCATATATTTT
cdr3_aa: CASSETVPGSGNTIYF
v_call: TRBV6-1
d_call: NA
j_call: TRBJ1-3
clone_size: NA

cdr3_nt: TGTGCCAGTTCCCGGGACAGGCAAGAGACCCAGTACTTC
cdr3_aa: CASSRDRQETQYF
v_call: TRBV18
d_call: TRBD1
j_call: TRBJ2-5
clone_size: NA

cdr3_nt: TGCAGTGCTAGTCATCCCCTAGCGGGGTACTTC
cdr3_aa: CSASHPLAGYF
v_call: TRBV20-1
d_call: TRBD2
j_call: TRBJ2-7
clone_size: NA

cdr3_nt: TGTGCCAGCAGTTTGGGCGGGAGCCACAATGAGCAGTTCTTC
cdr3_aa: CASSLGGSHNEQFF
v_call: TRBV27
d_call: TRBD2
j_call: TRBJ2-1
clone_size: NA

cdr3_nt: TGTGCCAGCAGTGAAACGGACACGAATAATTCACCCCTCCACTTT
cdr3_aa: CASSETDTNNSPLHF
v_call: TRBV2
d_call: NA
j_call: TRBJ1-6
clone_size: NA

cdr3_nt: TGTGCCAGTAGTATTATCTTTCGTCTTGGCAATCAGCCCCAGCATTTT
cdr3_aa: CASSIIFRLGNQPQHF
v_call: TRBV19
d_call: NA
j_call: TRBJ1-5
clone_size: NA

cdr3_nt: TGTGCCAGCAGCTTACCGGAGAACACTGAAGCTTTCTTT
cdr3_aa: CASSLPENTEAFF
v_call: TRBV7-9
d_call: NA
j_call: TRBJ1-1
clone_size: few

cdr3_nt: TGTGCCACCTCAGTTTTGGGGATAAGGGACACTGAAGCTTTCTTT
cdr3_aa: CATSVLGIRDTEAFF
v_call: TRBV28
d_call: NA
j_call: TRBJ1-1
clone_size: NA

cdr3_nt: TGTGCCAGCAGCTGGGGACTGCCTCCACAAGAGACCCAGTACTTC
cdr3_aa: CASSWGLPPQETQYF
v_call: TRBV7-8
d_call: NA
j_call: TRBJ2-5
clone_size: NA

cdr3_nt: TGTGCCATCAGTGATTACAGGGACCCCAGCGGGTTTGAGCAGTTCTTC
cdr3_aa: CAISDYRDPSGFEQFF
v_call: TRBV10-3
d_call: NA
j_call: TRBJ2-1
clone_size: NA

cdr3_nt: TGTGCTAGTGGTTTCGCGGGGCAGTGGGAGACCCAGTACTTC
cdr3_aa: CASGFAGQWETQYF
v_call: TRBV12-5
d_call: NA
j_call: TRBJ2-5
clone_size: NA

cdr3_nt: TGTGCCAGCAGCCACCGGGAGACCCAGTACTTC
cdr3_aa: CASSHRETQYF
v_call: TRBV7-2
d_call: NA
j_call: TRBJ2-5
clone_size: NA

cdr3_nt: TGTGCCTGGAGCGCGGGCGACAGGGGGTACGAGCAGTACTTC
cdr3_aa: CAWSAGDRGYEQYF
v_call: TRBV30
d_call: TRBD1
j_call: TRBJ2-7
clone_size: once

cdr3_nt: TGCGCCAGCAGCCGGACAGCGAGGGGCTCCTACAATGAGCAGTTCTTC
cdr3_aa: CASSRTARGSYNEQFF
v_call: TRBV4-1
d_call: NA
j_call: TRBJ2-1
clone_size: NA

cdr3_nt: TGTGCCACCAGCAGAGATCCGGGGGTGAGGTCCGAGCAGTACTTC
cdr3_aa: CATSRDPGVRSEQYF
v_call: TRBV15
d_call: NA
j_call: TRBJ2-7
clone_size: NA

cdr3_nt: TGTGCCAGCAGCCCTTACTCGGAGGCTTTCTTT
cdr3_aa: CASSPYSEAFF
v_call: TRBV7-2
d_call: NA
j_call: TRBJ1-1
clone_size: NA

cdr3_nt: TGTGCCAGCAGTTCTCCCCAGGTCTCTGGAAACACCATATATTTT
cdr3_aa: CASSSPQVSGNTIYF
v_call: TRBV6-5
d_call: NA
j_call: TRBJ1-3
clone_size: NA

cdr3_nt: TGTGCCAGCATCGAACAAGAGACCCAGTACTTC
cdr3_aa: CASIEQETQYF
v_call: TRBV28
d_call: NA
j_call: TRBJ2-5
clone_size: NA

cdr3_nt: TGTGCCAGCAGTTTGAGACAGGGAGGCGGTTCTGGCTACACCTTC
cdr3_aa: CASSLRQGGGSGYTF
v_call: TRBV6-6
d_call: TRBD1
j_call: TRBJ1-2
clone_size: few

cdr3_nt: TGTGCCAGCAGCCAAAGGGGACGGCAGGGGACCTACGAGCAGTACTTC
cdr3_aa: CASSQRGRQGTYEQYF
v_call: TRBV11-2
d_call: NA
j_call: TRBJ2-7
clone_size: once

cdr3_nt: TGTGCCAGCAGCTTAGCAACGCGGATTAGCAATCAGCCCCAGCATTTT
cdr3_aa: CASSLATRISNQPQHF
v_call: TRBV7-8
d_call: NA
j_call: TRBJ1-5
clone_size: NA

cdr3_nt: TGTGCCAGCAGCACCAGGGACAGGGTCAATGAGCAGTTCTTC
cdr3_aa: CASSTRDRVNEQFF
v_call: TRBV7-8
d_call: TRBD1
j_call: TRBJ2-1
clone_size: NA

cdr3_nt: TGTGCCAGTAGTATCAGCCAGGGGATCAATCAGCCCCAGCATTTT
cdr3_aa: CASSISQGINQPQHF
v_call: TRBV19
d_call: NA
j_call: TRBJ1-5
clone_size: NA

cdr3_nt: TGTGCCAGCAGCCCCCGGACCTGGGAGGATACGCAGTATTTT
cdr3_aa: CASSPRTWEDTQYF
v_call: TRBV7-3
d_call: NA
j_call: TRBJ2-3
clone_size: NA

cdr3_nt: TGTGCCAGCAGCTTCCAGAACGGGTATCACAATGAGCAGTTCTTC
cdr3_aa: CASSFQNGYHNEQFF
v_call: TRBV11-2
d_call: NA
j_call: TRBJ2-1
clone_size: NA

cdr3_nt: TGTGCCAGCAGCCCCAGCCCGGCCTCGGCGGGCAGGAACACTGAAGCTTTCTTT
cdr3_aa: CASSPSPASAGRNTEAFF
v_call: TRBV9
d_call: NA
j_call: TRBJ1-1
clone_size: NA

cdr3_nt: TGTGCCAGCAGCTTAAATAGCGGGACCTACAATGAGCAGTTCTTC
cdr3_aa: CASSLNSGTYNEQFF
v_call: TRBV7-3
d_call: TRBD2
j_call: TRBJ2-1
clone_size: NA

cdr3_nt: TGTGCCAGCAGCTTAGGAGCTGCACAAGAGACCCAGTACTTC
cdr3_aa: CASSLGAAQETQYF
v_call: TRBV7-9
d_call: NA
j_call: TRBJ2-5
clone_size: NA

cdr3_nt: TGTGCCTGGGGGAACACCGGGGAGCTGTTTTTT
cdr3_aa: CAWGNTGELFF
v_call: TRBV30
d_call: NA
j_call: TRBJ2-2
clone_size: NA

cdr3_nt: TGCGCCAGCAGCCAAGCGAACGACGGCTCTGGAAACACCATATATTTT
cdr3_aa: CASSQANDGSGNTIYF
v_call: TRBV4-3
d_call: NA
j_call: TRBJ1-3
clone_size: NA

cdr3_nt: TGTGCCAGCAGCAAGGACAGGCCCTACAATGAGCAGTTCTTC
cdr3_aa: CASSKDRPYNEQFF
v_call: TRBV6-5
d_call: TRBD1
j_call: TRBJ2-1
clone_size: NA

cdr3_nt: TGCGCCAGCAGCTTCAGGGGAGGTAACACTGAAGCTTTCTTT
cdr3_aa: CASSFRGGNTEAFF
v_call: TRBV5-1
d_call: NA
j_call: TRBJ1-1
clone_size: NA

cdr3_nt: TGTGCCAGCAGCGACCGACTAGATTTTAGGAACGAGCAGTACTTC
cdr3_aa: CASSDRLDFRNEQYF
v_call: TRBV9
d_call: NA
j_call: TRBJ2-7
clone_size: NA

cdr3_nt: TGTGCCAGCAGCTTAGCGGGGGCCGCCCAGCCCCAGCATTTT
cdr3_aa: CASSLAGAAQPQHF
v_call: TRBV7-9
d_call: NA
j_call: TRBJ1-5
clone_size: NA

cdr3_nt: TGTGCCAGCAGTTTTACGGGGGACATCTCTGGAAACACCATATATTTT
cdr3_aa: CASSFTGDISGNTIYF
v_call: TRBV28
d_call: NA
j_call: TRBJ1-3
clone_size: NA

cdr3_nt: TGTGCCTGGAGTGGAGGAAGCCTCCTACGAACCCAGTACTTC
cdr3_aa: CAWSGGSLLRTQYF
v_call: TRBV30
d_call: NA
j_call: TRBJ2-5
clone_size: NA